Described below is a single T cell receptor beta chain sequence and its context. Its target is not known. The data were taken from a study of cytomegalovirus exposure and HLA in healthy donors. The PCR used 60 Vbeta and 13 Jbeta primers. Data came from immunoSEQ multiplex PCR; TCRdb stores just in-frame clones and leaves some out. Of about 180,000 clones listed, about four fifths are singletons. The germline V gene encodes CDR1 MNHNS and CDR2 SASEGT. The V and J ends lost 0 bases and 8 bases, in that order; junction bases with no gene match: 21. The CDR3 consists of 20 residues. Study outcomes and limitations: Highly shared sequence variants in one cluster were likely a sequencing artifact. After further analysis at a later stage, 16,951 TCR beta sequences were associated with HLA alleles at 0.05 false discovery rate. The HLA-A and HLA-B alleles of most subjects were reportedly predicted accurately from TCR beta sequences.

This chain links TRBV6-1 with TRBJ1-4, with 7 bases fitting TRBD1. This TCR was recovered from a woman aged 30 to 39 in good health and CMV-seronegative. Sequenced: PBMCs. CDR3 in amino acids: CASSEAFPGQSVGGWEKLFF. The CDR3 region has the DNA TGTGCCAGCAGTGAAGCATTTCCGGGACAGTCCGTCGGGGGATGGGAAAAACTGTTTTTT.